Below, one T cell receptor (beta chain) is given with its context. Its antigen is undetermined. CDR1 SGHDT and CDR2 YYEEEE come from the germline V gene. Trimming pared 4 bases from V and 2 bases from J, leaving 10 bases between. The CDR3 spans 13 residues. This entry comes from a study of OX40 agonist ivuxolimab in advanced cancers. Study background: Partial responses were achieved by three patients, one with hepatocellular carcinoma and two with cutaneous melanoma.

The table came from immunoSEQ multiplex PCR; TCRdb's copy has only in-frame clones and leaves some out. This sample has about 35,000 clones, with 92% found just once. Whole-study results and caveats: More expanded clones were seen, on average, in CD8+ T cells than in CD4+.

Sampled blood was obtained at baseline, cycle 4 day 1, and cycle 7 day 1. This clonotype was sampled from an adult with an advanced solid tumor such as melanoma, head and neck, liver or kidney cancer. V is TRBV5-6 and J is TRBJ2-7; TRBD1 or TRBD2 may be the D gene (5 bases each). The sequenced sample was CD4+ or CD8+ T cells sorted from blood, obtained in a trial of the OX40 agonist ivuxolimab. The CDR3 DNA reads TGTGCCAGCAGCCCCGGGACCACCTACGAGCAGTACTTC. This sequence encodes CASSPGTTYEQYF.